A single sample gave rise to the 28 T cell receptor beta chains below, sequenced in a study of T cells in narcolepsy. The table came from immunoSEQ multiplex PCR; TCRdb's copy has only in-frame clones and leaves some out. The data hold 25,000 to 30,000 clones, with around 87% observed a single time. The sequenced sample consisted of memory (CD45RA-) CD4+ T cells from blood. The receptors originated from a human donor in good health.

The chain combines TRBV10-1 with TRBJ2-1; D gene unclear. Trimming left V 3 bases short and J 3 bases short, with 12 bases between. Germline V gene data show CDR1 as WNHNN and CDR2 as SYGVQD (reference sequence). The CDR3 loop spans 15 amino acids. The CDR3 reads CASSDPRSVYNEQFF. The DNA of the CDR3 is TGCGCCAGCAGTGACCCCCGGAGCGTCTACAATGAGCAGTTCTTC.

This sequence joins TRBV6-1 and TRBJ1-2, with 9 bases that match TRBD1. This CDR3 is 14 amino acids long. J was trimmed by 3 bases and V by 6 bases; bases with no gene match: 5. The germline CDR1 and CDR2 sequences are MNHNS and SASEGT. The CDR3 DNA is TGTGCCAGCAGCCGGGACAGGGTAGACTATGGCTACACCTTC. Protein: CASSRDRVDYGYTF.

V and J are TRBV28 and TRBJ1-3; possible D gene TRBD1, 5 bases. Germline V gene data show CDR1 as MDHEN and CDR2 as SYDVKM. CDR3 length: 17 residues. V shed 2 bases and J shed 0 bases, with 14 bases lying between them. The CDR3 DNA is TGTGCCAGCAGTTTACGAGACAGCGTCTTCTCTGGAAACACCATATATTTT. Residues: CASSLRDSVFSGNTIYF.

This clone was seen more than once but under ten times. The chain employs TRBV10-3 and TRBJ1-2; the match to TRBD1 covers 7 bases. This CDR3 has 17 amino acids. Germline CDR1 is ENHRY and CDR2 is SYGVKD. The trim removed 0 bases at V and 2 bases at J, leaving 9 bases unmatched. The CDR3: CAISESATGFSNYGYTF. In DNA form, the CDR3 reads TGTGCCATCAGTGAGTCGGCGACAGGGTTTTCAAACTATGGCTACACCTTC.

The V gene is TRBV9, the J gene TRBJ1-2; weak D call: TRBD1 (5 bases). CDR1 SGDLS and CDR2 YYNGEE come from the germline V gene. V dropped 2 bases and J dropped 6 bases, with 17 bases sitting between them. This CDR3 is built from 15 residues. In nucleotides, the CDR3 is TGTGCCAGCAGCGTCCCAGGACACGGAGGGGATGGCTACACCTTC. Residues: CASSVPGHGGDGYTF.

The chain uses TRBV6-6 and TRBJ1-2; tentatively, D is TRBD1 (5 bases). The CDR3 extends over 14 amino acids. Trimming took 0 bases from V and 6 from J, leaving 11 bases between them. Per the germline V gene, CDR1 is MNHNY and CDR2 is SVGAGI (reference sequence). The CDR3 DNA follows: TGTGCCAGCAGTTACTCTGCAGGGCATCATGGCTACACCTTC. Protein sequence: CASSYSAGHHGYTF.

V usage is TRBV6-6 and J usage is TRBJ2-2; no clear D gene. The CDR3 has 15 residues. The germline gives CDR1 MNHNY, CDR2 SVGAGI (reference sequence). With 0 bases removed from V and 6 bases from J, the gap between germline ends came to 11 bases. The CDR3 DNA follows: TGTGCCAGCAGTTACTCGAGAGTGAGCGCCGGGGAGCTGTTTTTT. The encoded protein is CASSYSRVSAGELFF.

Only one count was recorded for this clone. The rearrangement joins TRBV5-1 to TRBJ2-3, with TRBD2 identical over 12 bases. Germline values: CDR1 SGHRS, CDR2 YFSETQ. V dropped 5 bases and J dropped 4; count of bases not matched to a gene: 5. The CDR3 totals 15 residues. DNA of the CDR3: TGCGCCAGCAGGGAACTAGCGGGAGGTCCAGATACGCAGTATTTT. Translation gives CASRELAGGPDTQYF.

This chain joins TRBV7-2 and TRBJ2-7; D is possibly TRBD1 (6 bases). Germline V gene lookup returns CDR1 SGHTA and CDR2 FQGNSA. Trimming stripped 2 bases from V and 3 bases from J, with 11 bases between. This CDR3 comprises 14 residues. The CDR3 protein is CASSLSGTYYEQYF. CDR3 nucleotides: TGTGCCAGCAGCTTATCCGGGACATACTACGAGCAGTACTTC. The full variable domain, rest sourced from reference TRBV7-2 and TRBJ2-7, is GAGVSQSPSNKVTEKGKDVELRCDPISGHTALYWYRQSLGQGLEFLIYFQGNSAPDKSGLPSDRFSAERTGGSVSTLTIQRTQQEDSAVYLCASSLSGTYYEQYFGPGTRLTVT.

The rearrangement joins TRBV30 to TRBJ1-5, with a possible D match to TRBD1 (6 bases). Per the germline V gene, CDR1 is GTSNPN and CDR2 is SVGIG (reference sequence). V shed 2 bases and J shed 4 bases, with 9 bases lying between them. This CDR3 has 13 residues. The CDR3 loop is CAWSSTGNQPQHF. The CDR3 bases are TGTGCCTGGAGTTCGACAGGTAATCAGCCCCAGCATTTT.

The CDR3 sequence is CASSQGAGGWETQYF. DNA of the CDR3: TGTGCCAGCAGCCAAGGAGCGGGAGGATGGGAGACCCAGTACTTC. The chain carries TRBV14 and TRBJ2-5; 9 bases are a match to TRBD2. The CDR3 extends over 15 amino acids. Trimming cost V 1 base and J 5 bases; bases outside gene matches: 5. CDR1 SGHDN and CDR2 FVKESK come from the germline V gene.

The chain recombines TRBV5-4 with TRBJ2-1; D may be TRBD2 (7 bases). Deletions cut 3 bases from V and 2 bases from J, with 21 bases between. In germline, CDR1 is SGHNT, CDR2 YYREEE (reference sequence). The CDR3 is made up of 18 amino acids. CDR3 in amino acids: CASSSLGGAGNPYNEQFF. The CDR3 bases are TGTGCCAGCAGCTCCCTGGGGGGGGCGGGAAACCCCTACAATGAGCAGTTCTTC.

Remarks on this clone: Other DNA sequences in this sample translate to the same CDR3. This rearrangement joins TRBV18 to TRBJ2-2, with 7 bases fitting TRBD1. Trimming at V came to 6 bases and at J to 3 bases, leaving 4 bases not matched to a gene. This CDR3 is built from 14 residues. The germline CDR1 and CDR2 sequences are KGHSH and LQKENI. CDR3: CASSRDSYTGELFF. CDR3 coding DNA: TGTGCCAGCTCCCGGGACAGTTACACCGGGGAGCTGTTTTTT.

The chain combines TRBV6-1 with TRBJ1-2; D is possibly TRBD1 (6 bases). CDR1 is MNHNS and CDR2 is SASEGT in the germline V gene. The CDR3 is 14 residues long. The V end lost 6 bases, the J end lost 5 bases, and 16 bases lay between the germline ends. The CDR3 bases are TGTGCCAGCAGGGAAAGGGGGGTCGAGTATGGCTACACCTTC. Translation gives CASRERGVEYGYTF.

This clone appeared once. The rearrangement uses TRBV11-2 and TRBJ2-1; 8 nucleotides match TRBD2. With 6 bases clipped from V and 6 bases from J, the junction kept 13 bases outside the gene matches. This CDR3 is 16 amino acids long. The V gene's germline CDR1 is SGHAT and CDR2 FQNNGV. The CDR3 sequence is CASSPLAGLASNEQFF. As DNA, the CDR3 is TGTGCCAGCAGTCCATTAGCGGGGTTAGCGAGCAATGAGCAGTTCTTC.

A remark on this clone: One end of the junction varies from germline; a read error may be responsible. The chain is built from TRBV10-3 and TRBJ2-7; 11 bases are shared with TRBD1. The CDR3 contains 14 residues. CDR1 is ENHRY and CDR2 is SYGVKD in the germline V gene. The CDR3 sequence: CAISSDRGLGEQCF. For the CDR3, the DNA is TGTGCCATCAGTTCGGACAGGGGGCTAGGGGAGCAGTGCTTC.

The V and J genes are TRBV11-3 and TRBJ2-7; 12 bases map to TRBD2. This CDR3 region has 15 residues. Germline V gene data show CDR1 as SGHNT and CDR2 as YENEEA. Trimming cost V 4 bases and J 2 bases; bases outside gene matches: 3. The chain's CDR3 is CASSSGLAGTYEQYF. CDR3 bases: TGTGCCAGCAGCTCCGGACTAGCGGGAACCTACGAGCAGTACTTC.

The chain has TRBV28 and TRBJ2-5; 8 bases align to TRBD1. CDR3 size: 13 residues. J was trimmed by 4 bases and V by 6 bases; bases with no gene match: 4. CDR1 MDHEN and CDR2 SYDVKM come from the germline V gene. The CDR3 sequence: CASRRTGRETQYF. The CDR3 nucleotides read TGTGCCAGCAGGAGGACAGGGAGAGAGACCCAGTACTTC.

Concerning this clone: A junction end diverges from the germline sequence, so it may reflect a read error. This rearrangement joins TRBV6-5 to TRBJ2-7; D unresolved. This CDR3 has 13 amino acids. CDR1 and CDR2 from the germline V gene are MNHEY and SVGAGI. The CDR3 nucleotides are TGTGCCAGCAGAGGATTTGACACCGCCTCTTCGCACTTC. Its translation is CASRGFDTASSHF.

The chain couples TRBV5-1 to TRBJ2-5, with D perhaps being TRBD1 or TRBD2 (5 bases each). From germline, CDR1 is SGHRS and CDR2 YFSETQ. The CDR3 covers 14 residues. Trimming cost V 0 bases and J 5 bases, with 11 bases left between them. CDR3 sequence: CASSLAAREETQYF. As DNA, the CDR3 is TGCGCCAGCAGCTTGGCCGCCAGGGAGGAGACCCAGTACTTC.

This clone has a handful of counts. This chain connects TRBV19 to TRBJ2-2, with D possibly TRBD1 on 6 matching bases. Germline lookup yields CDR1 LNHDA and CDR2 SQIVND (reference sequence). V was pared by 6 bases and J by 6 bases, with 17 bases between. CDR3 length equals 15 residues. The CDR3 region is CASRLDRSVAGELFF. CDR3 DNA: TGTGCCAGTAGATTAGACAGGTCAGTGGCCGGGGAGCTGTTTTTT.

This chain connects TRBV4-2 to TRBJ2-7, with 8 bases lining up with TRBD2. V shed 4 bases and J 4 bases; nucleotides not matched to a gene: 12. CDR1 and CDR2 (germline): LGHNA, YNFKEQ. The length of the CDR3 is 16 residues. CDR3 sequence: CASSPRQGAGEYEQYF. In DNA form, the CDR3 reads TGTGCCAGCAGCCCACGGCAAGGAGCGGGAGAGTACGAGCAGTACTTC.

The V and J genes are TRBV27 and TRBJ1-1, with D possibly matching TRBD1 (5 bases). The V gene's germline CDR1 is MNHEY and CDR2 SMNVEV (reference sequence). V was cut by 1 base and J by 4 bases, with 10 bases left in between. CDR3 size: 14 residues. CDR3: CASSLWGGRTEAFF. DNA of the CDR3: TGTGCCAGCAGTTTATGGGGCGGGCGCACTGAAGCTTTCTTT.

Only one count was recorded for this clone. CDR3 loop: CASSGAGQVTLHF. The DNA for the CDR3 is TGTGCCAGCAGTGGGGCAGGGCAGGTGACCCTCCACTTT. The chain carries TRBV6-1 and TRBJ1-6; the D gene is possibly TRBD1 (5 bases). The germline V gene encodes CDR1 MNHNS and CDR2 SASEGT. CDR3 length: 13 amino acids. V was shortened by 4 bases and J by 14 bases, with 15 bases between the two germline ends.

This clone was picked up one time. V usage is TRBV18 and J usage is TRBJ2-1; TRBD1 might be the D (5 bases). Germline V gene data show CDR1 as KGHSH and CDR2 as LQKENI. The CDR3 covers 15 residues. Trimming cost V 3 bases and J 0 bases, with 9 bases left between them. DNA of the CDR3: TGTGCCAGCTCACCGGGGCGAGGCTCCTACAATGAGCAGTTCTTC. Protein: CASSPGRGSYNEQFF.

The chain couples TRBV6-6 to TRBJ1-1; D gene ambiguous. There are 14 residues in the CDR3. Germline CDR1 is MNHNY and CDR2 is SVGAGI (reference sequence). V lost 2 bases to trimming and J lost 1 base, with 8 bases between them. The CDR3, as DNA: TGTGCCAGCAGTTACAGGGCTGGGAACACTGAAGCTTTCTTT. Its translation is CASSYRAGNTEAFF.

This clone was counted a single time. The same CDR3 arises from other DNA sequences in this sample as well. The chain recombines TRBV18 with TRBJ1-1; D uncertain. Between the trimmed V and J ends, which lost 2 bases and 8 bases, there was a span of 18 bases. The CDR3 has 15 amino acids. Germline CDR1 and CDR2: KGHSH and LQKENI. CDR3 DNA sequence: TGTGCCAGCTCACCAACGGTCGGGGTGGTCACCGAAGCTTTCTTT. Protein sequence: CASSPTVGVVTEAFF.

This clone has a single count. As DNA, the CDR3 is TGCAGCGTGAGTAACAGGGGGAGATACGAGCAGTACTTC. Translated, it gives CSVSNRGRYEQYF. V is TRBV29-1 and J is TRBJ2-7, with 8 bases lining up with TRBD1. Looked up from germline, CDR1 is SQVTM and CDR2 is ANQGSEA. V was clipped by 6 bases and J by 4 bases; unmatched bases: 8. CDR3 size: 13 residues.